This TCR beta chain was recovered during a study of blood T cell repertoires in COVID-19. As for the study in general: Donors in the United States, Italy and Spain gave samples during acute or convalescent COVID-19. T cells, B-cell-depleted T cells, or PBMCs provided the cDNA or gDNA that served as material.

Per the authors' pipeline: Quantification of nucleated cells was approximated via reference gene primer amplification. Assay: immunoSEQ multiplex PCR; the TCRdb copy retains only in-frame clones and omits some. From that table come the V and J calls and clone size; the DNA was used to work out D and trimming. Counted here are about 39,000 clones, approximately 91% occurring once; the ten biggest clones make up around 2.4%. CDR3 length: 14 amino acids. CDR1 and CDR2 (germline): MNHEY, SVGAGI. The germline V and J ends were trimmed by 5 bases and 5 bases, with 16 bases remaining between them. The chain has TRBV6-5 and TRBJ2-7; D perhaps matches TRBD1 (5 bases). This receptor was obtained from a human donor in a cohort sampled during active COVID-19. Sequenced sample: peripheral blood. The CDR3 DNA reads as TGTGCCAGCAGTCTGGACACGTCCAGGAACGAGCAGTACTTC. Translation: CASSLDTSRNEQYF.